This T cell receptor beta chain was identified in a study of T cells in Graves' hyperthyroidism and ophthalmopathy. Study background: Peripheral blood samples were taken at initial diagnosis, prior to any treatment.

As concerns this clonotype: A single base separates this from a much larger clone, so it may be a read error. The CDR3 ends on some other residue instead of the conserved phenylalanine or tryptophan, so this is likely a read error.

Absence of ophthalmopathy progression within 18 months defined stable Graves' hyperthyroidism. Amplification yielded TCR beta CDR3 regions, with RNA transcripts as the source. The HTBI primer set drove a first-round RT-PCR of the TCR CDR3. TCRdb reanalysed the multiplex PCR reads using MiXCR and keeps one entry per CDR3 protein. Of nearly 750,000 distinct CDR3 sequences in the sample, about 35% are singletons; the top ten hold roughly 30%. V gave up 2 bases and J gave up 3 bases, with 14 bases separating them. The CDR3 extends over 15 amino acids. Germline V lookup: CDR1 SNHLY, CDR2 FYNNEI. Material: blood. The clonotype was recovered from a woman aged 40 to 55 with Graves' hyperthyroidism. The genes are TRBV2 and TRBJ2-7; no clear D gene. Here the CDR3 reads CASSESVPQFYEQYS. DNA for the CDR3: TGTGCCAGCAGTGAATCTGTCCCCCAATTCTACGAGCAGTACTCC.